This T cell receptor beta chain was sequenced for a study of kidney transplant recipient with SARS-CoV-2 infection. The ends lost 0 bases at V and 4 bases at J; junction bases unmatched: 6. CDR1 WSHSY and CDR2 SAAADI come from the germline V gene. The CDR3 loop spans 16 amino acids. Ten or more counts support this clonotype. TCRdb itself ran the reads through MiXCR, one entry per CDR3 protein. The table has 200,000 to 300,000 distinct CDR3 sequences, 29% seen once. V gene TRBV10-2 combines with J gene TRBJ2-5, with 9 bases identical to TRBD2. Sequenced here: a blood sample, sampled at baseline and on approximately day 120 from a kidney transplant recipient. The origin of this receptor is a male patient between 25 and 40 years old who had COVID-19 and was a kidney transplant recipient. Some T cells may be graft donor cells. This CDR3 reads CASSESSGSRRETQYF. The CDR3, as DNA: TGCGCCAGCAGTGAGTCTAGCGGGAGCCGGAGAGAGACCCAGTACTTC.